The 19 T cell receptor beta chains in this list originate from one sample, sequenced in a study of cytomegalovirus exposure and HLA in healthy donors. 13 Jbeta primers and 60 Vbeta primers were used for the PCR. Generated by immunoSEQ multiplex PCR, the TCRdb table keeps only in-frame clones and is missing some. Here the sample spans around 150,000 clones, 75% to 85% being singletons. The sequencing sample was made of PBMCs. The source of these receptors is a woman in her forties or fifties in good health and CMV-seropositive.

The chain employs TRBV29-1 and TRBJ2-7; 7 nucleotides align to TRBD1. V dropped 4 bases and J dropped 2; count of bases not matched to a gene: 8. Per the germline V gene, CDR1 is SQVTM and CDR2 is ANQGSEA. The CDR3 covers 14 residues. The CDR3 protein is CSVGPRQGTYEQYF. For the CDR3, the DNA is TGCAGCGTTGGGCCCCGACAGGGAACCTACGAGCAGTACTTC.

This clone was counted only a few times. This chain joins TRBV2 and TRBJ2-1; D perhaps matches TRBD2 (6 bases). This CDR3 is built from 15 residues. Germline CDR1 SNHLY, CDR2 FYNNEI. V lost 4 bases to trimming and J lost 6 bases, with 16 bases between them. The CDR3 DNA is TGTGCCAGCAGTGGGCTAGCGAGGAGCAGCAATGAGCAGTTCTTC. This translates into CASSGLARSSNEQFF.

V and J are TRBV11-1 and TRBJ2-7; 9 nucleotides align to TRBD1. The V and J ends lost 4 bases and 6 bases, in that order; junction bases with no gene match: 10. Germline CDR1 SGHAT, CDR2 FQDESV (reference sequence). The CDR3 spans 15 residues. The CDR3, as DNA: TGTGCCAGCAGCTGGGGGACAGGGAAGAACTCCGAGCAGTACTTC. This translates into CASSWGTGKNSEQYF.

The rearrangement joins TRBV7-9 to TRBJ1-1; D is uncertain. CDR1 SEHNR and CDR2 FQNEAQ come from the germline V gene (reference sequence). The CDR3 has 13 amino acids. Deletions cut 11 bases from V and 0 bases from J, with 13 bases between. CDR3 sequence: CAGSGHLNTEAFF. The CDR3 nucleotides are TGTGCCGGTAGTGGGCACCTGAACACTGAAGCTTTCTTT. Based on the CDR3 plus reference TRBV7-9 and TRBJ1-1, the full variable domain is DTGVSQNPRHKITKRGQNVTFRCDPISEHNRLYWYRQTLGQGPEFLTYFQNEAQLEKSRLLSDRFSAERPKGSFSTLEIQRTEQGDSAMYLCAGSGHLNTEAFFGQGTRLTVV.

The CDR3 reads CASSVLVTENEKLFF. The CDR3 DNA follows: TGTGCCAGCAGCGTACTAGTCACCGAGAATGAAAAACTGTTTTTT. The chain employs TRBV2 and TRBJ1-4; unclear D gene. The CDR3 runs 15 residues. Trimming stripped 6 bases from V and 5 bases from J, with 16 bases between. Germline values: CDR1 SNHLY, CDR2 FYNNEI.

This chain uses TRBV7-3 with TRBJ2-7; 8 nucleotides line up with TRBD1. This CDR3 is built from 15 residues. Germline V gives CDR1 SGHTA, CDR2 FQGTGA. Trimming at V came to 4 bases and at J to 3 bases, leaving 8 bases not matched to a gene. CDR3 protein: CASSSRPGQVYEQYF. In DNA, the CDR3 is TGTGCCAGCAGCTCCCGCCCGGGACAGGTCTACGAGCAGTACTTC.

The chain is built from TRBV7-8 and TRBJ2-5, with D perhaps TRBD2 (6 bases). Trimming cost V 5 bases and J 5 bases, with 12 bases left between them. Germline loops: CDR1 SGHVS, CDR2 FQNEAQ. The CDR3 is made up of 13 amino acids. CDR3 nucleotides: TGTGCCAGCAGCCGCGGGACTGGTGAGACCCAGTACTTC. It is translated as CASSRGTGETQYF.

The chain uses TRBV7-9 and TRBJ1-1; the D gene is possibly TRBD1 (6 bases). Looked up from germline, CDR1 is SEHNR and CDR2 is FQNEAQ (reference sequence). This CDR3 has 14 amino acids. V lost 5 bases and J 1 base, leaving 11 bases between the germline ends. CDR3 DNA: TGTGCCAGCAGCCCTGGGACATCGAACACTGAAGCTTTCTTT. Its translation: CASSPGTSNTEAFF.

The chain links TRBV27 to TRBJ1-4, with TRBD1 matching over 8 bases. Germline V gene lookup returns CDR1 MNHEY and CDR2 SMNVEV (reference sequence). V was clipped by 8 bases and J by 8 bases; unmatched bases: 13. The CDR3 length is 15 residues. The CDR3 region is CASRTLDRAEEKLFF. The CDR3 DNA reads TGTGCCAGCCGAACTCTGGACAGGGCGGAAGAAAAACTGTTTTTT.

As concerns this clone: A junction end diverges from the germline sequence, so it may reflect a read error. The chain recombines TRBV6-1 with TRBJ1-1; unclear D gene. The V gene's germline CDR1 is MNHNS and CDR2 SASEGT. The CDR3 runs to 13 residues. CDR3: CASSIDGNAEAFF. As DNA, the CDR3 is TGTGCCAGCAGTATCGACGGGAACGCTGAAGCTTTCTTT.

V gene TRBV9 combines with J gene TRBJ2-3; 7 bases map to TRBD2. The germline V gene has CDR1 SGDLS and CDR2 YYNGEE. This CDR3 is 20 amino acids long. Trimming at V came to 6 bases and at J to 4 bases, leaving 26 bases not matched to a gene. The CDR3: CASNREASGIGRLSADTQYF. The CDR3 DNA follows: TGTGCCAGCAACCGGGAGGCTAGCGGTATTGGGCGGTTGAGCGCAGATACGCAGTATTTT.

The rearrangement uses TRBV7-2 and TRBJ1-3; no reliable D call. V was cut by 0 bases and J by 11 bases, with 11 bases left in between. This CDR3 region has 13 residues. CDR1 SGHTA and CDR2 FQGNSA come from the germline V gene. The CDR3 region is CASSLAPSRAIYF. In nucleotides, the CDR3 is TGTGCCAGCAGCTTAGCCCCCTCGCGAGCCATATATTTT.

The V and J genes are TRBV10-3 and TRBJ1-1; D gene unclear. The ends were cut back, 6 bases at V and 0 bases at J, with 14 bases in the middle. Germline V gene data show CDR1 as ENHRY and CDR2 as SYGVKD. The CDR3 runs to 15 residues. As DNA, the CDR3 is TGTGCCATCAGCTTAGCGGCGGGATTGAACACTGAAGCTTTCTTT. Translated, it gives CAISLAAGLNTEAFF.

The CDR3 region has the DNA TGTGCCAGCAGCTCTAAAGGACAGGGTCGATGGGGGTTCCAAGAGACCCAGTACTTC. Residues: CASSSKGQGRWGFQETQYF. This chain connects TRBV7-8 to TRBJ2-5; TRBD1 aligns across 8 bases. This CDR3 is built from 19 residues. The V segment lost 4 bases and the J segment 1 base; nucleotides outside the gene matches: 17. Germline loops: CDR1 SGHVS, CDR2 FQNEAQ.

The chain couples TRBV9 to TRBJ2-1; 8 positions match TRBD2. The CDR3 is made up of 14 amino acids. Germline loops: CDR1 SGDLS, CDR2 YYNGEE. Trimming at V came to 7 bases and at J to 0 bases, leaving 3 bases not matched to a gene. The CDR3 DNA reads as TGTGCCAGCCGGGGGGGTTCCTCCTACAATGAGCAGTTCTTC. It specifies CASRGGSSYNEQFF.

V gene TRBV2 combines with J gene TRBJ2-1, with TRBD1 matching over 8 bases. V lost 6 bases, J lost 4 bases, and 8 bases stayed unmatched. The CDR3 covers 15 residues. Germline loops: CDR1 SNHLY, CDR2 FYNNEI. In DNA, the CDR3 is TGTGCCAGCAGCGCTTCCGGGACAGGATACAATGAGCAGTTCTTC. It translates to CASSASGTGYNEQFF.

Note on this clone: This sample includes further DNA sequences coding for the same CDR3. The chain links TRBV9 to TRBJ1-5; D not certain. The germline V gene encodes CDR1 SGDLS and CDR2 YYNGEE. This CDR3 is 15 amino acids long. With 0 bases removed from V and 0 bases from J, the gap between germline ends came to 7 bases. As DNA, the CDR3 is TGTGCCAGCAGCGTAGGAGGTTATAGCAATCAGCCCCAGCATTTT. Protein: CASSVGGYSNQPQHF.

This chain uses TRBV28 with TRBJ1-5; no firm D call. Trimming pared 5 bases from V and 6 bases from J, leaving 8 bases between. The CDR3 extends over 12 amino acids. Germline loops: CDR1 MDHEN, CDR2 SYDVKM. Here the CDR3 reads CASSQIGQPQHF. As DNA, the CDR3 is TGTGCCAGCAGTCAAATCGGTCAGCCCCAGCATTTT.

The J gene is TRBJ2-7, the V gene TRBV5-1; maybe TRBD1 (7 bases). Trimming shortened V by 2 bases and J by 7 bases, and 13 bases separated the two germline ends. The CDR3 has 13 residues. Germline V CDR1 and CDR2: SGHRS, YFSETQ. In nucleotides, the CDR3 is TGCGCCAGCAGCTTTACAGGGGCGGGGGAGCAGTACTTC. Its protein is CASSFTGAGEQYF.